Here is one T cell receptor beta chain with its context. Trimming removed 8 bases at V and 3 bases at J, with 16 bases between. Per the germline V gene, CDR1 is SQVTM and CDR2 is ANQGSEA. CDR3 size: 14 residues. Profiled with immunoSEQ multiplex PCR; TCRdb holds only in-frame clones, not every one. There are approximately 77,000 clones in the sample; around 77% occur only once, and about 17% lies in the top ten. This record belongs to a study of blood T cell repertoires in COVID-19. Looking at the study overall: Samples of COVID-19 (acute and convalescent) were obtained from the United States, Italy and Spain.

This sequence was found in a man in his sixties or seventies with active or convalescent COVID-19. J is TRBJ2-2 and V is TRBV29-1; D is possibly TRBD2 (6 bases). The sequenced sample consisted of peripheral blood. The CDR3 DNA is TGCAGCTGGGGGGTCGGGGACTACACCGGGGAGCTGTTTTTT. This codes for CSWGVGDYTGELFF.